Sequencing of this TCR beta chain was carried out in a study of blood T cell repertoires in COVID-19. Study-level background: COVID-19 samples collected from the United States, Italy and Spain covered acute and convalescent phases. Nucleic acid was either cDNA or gDNA, and it came from T cells, B-cell-depleted T cells, or PBMCs.

Under the authors' procedure: Nucleated cell counts were estimated from reference gene primer amplification. TCRdb keeps only in-frame clones here, not all; method: immunoSEQ multiplex PCR. V, J and clone size derive from that table, while D and trimming were established from the DNA sequence. This repertoire shows approximately 70,000 clones, around 80% found once; its top ten account for roughly a sixth. V was trimmed by 5 bases and J by 6 bases, leaving 20 bases between them. The V gene's germline CDR1 is SGHTA and CDR2 FQGNSA. The CDR3 is made up of 16 amino acids. Material: peripheral blood. The chain carries TRBV7-2 and TRBJ1-5; TRBD1 might be the D (6 bases). The receptor was derived from a human donor in a cohort sampled during active COVID-19. The CDR3 nucleotides read TGTGCCAGCAGCGCACGGGGGGTTGGGGGCATTCAGCCCCAGCATTTT. Protein product: CASSARGVGGIQPQHF.